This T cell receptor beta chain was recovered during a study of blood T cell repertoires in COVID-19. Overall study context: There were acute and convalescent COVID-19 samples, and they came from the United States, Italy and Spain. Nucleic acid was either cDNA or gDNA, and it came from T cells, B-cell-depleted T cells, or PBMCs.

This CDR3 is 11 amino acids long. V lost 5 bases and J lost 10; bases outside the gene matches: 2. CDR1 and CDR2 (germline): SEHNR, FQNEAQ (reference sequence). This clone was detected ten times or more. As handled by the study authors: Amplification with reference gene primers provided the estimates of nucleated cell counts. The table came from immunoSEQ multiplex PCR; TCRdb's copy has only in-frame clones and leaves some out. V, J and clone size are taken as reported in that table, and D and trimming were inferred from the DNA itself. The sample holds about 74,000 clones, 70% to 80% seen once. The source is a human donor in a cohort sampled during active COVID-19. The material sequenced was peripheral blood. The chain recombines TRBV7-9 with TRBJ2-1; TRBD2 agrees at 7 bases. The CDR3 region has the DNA TGTGCCAGCAGCGGTAGCGGGGAGCAGTTCTTC. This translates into CASSGSGEQFF.